The 14 T cell receptor beta chains given below trace back to one sample, sequenced in a study of blood T cells in healthy people across ages. Combining a sample-barcoded 5' primer with a J-beta primer mix, a second PCR ran for 7 to 11 cycles. TCRdb called the 5' RACE reads again in MiXCR, with one record for every CDR3 protein. The repertoire has 1.5 million to 2 million distinct CDR3 sequences, about 50% of them found once; the top ten carry less than 2.5%. The source material was blood. All receptors come from a woman in her thirties or forties in good health.

This clonotype has a handful of counts. This rearrangement joins TRBV4-3 to TRBJ2-3, with 11 bases fitting TRBD2. The CDR3 length is 16 residues. V shed 4 bases, J shed 4 bases, and the junction held 7 bases outside the gene matches. Per germline, CDR1 LGHNA and CDR2 YSLEER. CDR3 sequence (DNA): TGCGCCAGCAGCCCAATAGCGGGGGGGCAGGCAGATACGCAGTATTTT. Its translation is CASSPIAGGQADTQYF.

The V call is TRBV28, the J call TRBJ1-2, with D uncertain. V gave up 6 bases and J gave up 1 base, with 9 bases separating them. CDR1 MDHEN and CDR2 SYDVKM come from the germline V gene. This CDR3 region has 13 residues. CDR3 in DNA: TGTGCCAGCAGAACGGGATTTAACTATGGCTACACCTTC. It yields the protein CASRTGFNYGYTF.

The chain employs TRBV3-1 and TRBJ2-1; 10 bases align to TRBD1. V trimming: 2 bases; J trimming: 4 bases; junction bases outside the gene matches: 14. This CDR3 spans 19 amino acids. Germline assignment: CDR1 LGHDT and CDR2 YNNKEL (reference sequence). This chain's CDR3 is CASSQFHPAGGQGYNEQFF. The CDR3 DNA reads as TGTGCCAGCAGCCAATTCCACCCGGCGGGGGGACAGGGGTACAATGAGCAGTTCTTC.

The genes are TRBV11-2 and TRBJ1-2, with D perhaps TRBD1 (5 bases). Germline CDR1 is SGHAT and CDR2 is FQNNGV. The ends were cut back, 0 bases at V and 1 base at J, with 15 bases in the middle. This CDR3 is built from 17 residues. CDR3 sequence (DNA): TGTGCCAGCAGCTTAGAAGTCCCCAGAGGGGATAACTATGGCTACACCTTC. It encodes CASSLEVPRGDNYGYTF.

As concerns this clonotype: An end of the junction does not agree with germline; a read error may underlie this. This rearrangement joins TRBV20-1 to TRBJ1-2; D ambiguous. The CDR3 is made up of 10 amino acids. Germline V gives CDR1 DFQATT, CDR2 SNEGSKA (reference sequence). The CDR3 coding sequence is TGCAATGCTTTTAGGTATGGCTACACCTTC. Residues: CNAFRYGYTF.

This sequence joins TRBV12-3 or TRBV12-4 and TRBJ1-6; 8 nucleotides align to TRBD1. After removal of 5 bases from V and 8 bases from J, the junction contained 5 bases not matched to a gene. The CDR3 runs to 14 residues. The CDR3 reads CASSPQGVYSPLHF. CDR3 sequence (DNA): TGTGCCAGCAGTCCACAGGGGGTTTATTCACCCCTCCACTTT.

This chain joins TRBV7-8 and TRBJ1-2; D gene ambiguous. CDR3 size: 15 residues. Germline V CDR1 and CDR2: SGHVS, FQNEAQ. V lost 0 bases to trimming and J lost 4 bases, with 12 bases between them. The DNA for the CDR3 is TGTGCCAGCAGCTTAGCAGGCGGGAAGACCTATGGCTACACCTTC. Its translation: CASSLAGGKTYGYTF.

This clonotype has a handful of counts. As DNA, the CDR3 is TGTGCCAGCACACCCCGCGGCGGGCTAGCGGGGGGGTCTTCTCGGGAGACCCAGTACTTC. It specifies CASTPRGGLAGGSSRETQYF. The V call is TRBV6-1, the J call TRBJ2-5; 12 nucleotides match TRBD2. This CDR3 spans 20 amino acids. J lost 5 bases, V lost 7 bases, and 23 bases had no gene match. In germline, CDR1 is MNHNS, CDR2 SASEGT.

This clonotype has just one count. The J gene is TRBJ1-1, the V gene TRBV29-1, with 8 bases aligning to TRBD1. The trim removed 6 bases at V and 5 bases at J, leaving 5 bases unmatched. The CDR3 runs 12 residues. CDR1 is SQVTM and CDR2 is ANQGSEA in the germline V gene. The CDR3 nucleotides read TGCAGCGTAAGACAGGGGTGGACTGAAGCTTTCTTT. It specifies CSVRQGWTEAFF.

This chain links TRBV27 with TRBJ1-1; D is unclear. V dropped 5 bases and J dropped 8 bases, with 21 bases sitting between them. Germline CDR1 and CDR2: MNHEY and SMNVEV (reference sequence). The CDR3 is 15 residues long. The CDR3 region is CASSQSAVSVEEAFF. The CDR3 region has the DNA TGTGCCAGCAGTCAGTCAGCGGTTTCGGTAGAGGAAGCTTTCTTT.

V and J are TRBV28 and TRBJ2-5; D might be TRBD1 or TRBD2, each matching 5 bases. This CDR3 is 14 amino acids long. V was clipped by 4 bases and J by 5 bases, with 14 bases between them. Germline CDR1 MDHEN, CDR2 SYDVKM. CDR3 DNA sequence: TGTGCCAGCAGTTCGAGGGGCCTCAGGGAGACCCAGTACTTC. Encoded protein: CASSSRGLRETQYF.

The chain carries TRBV20-1 and TRBJ2-1; D call uncertain. Looked up from germline, CDR1 is DFQATT and CDR2 is SNEGSKA (reference sequence). CDR3 size: 15 residues. V lost 0 bases to trimming and J lost 1 base, with 10 bases between them. The CDR3 DNA reads as TGCAGTGCTAGAGATCTGGCGGAATCCTACAATGAGCAGTTCTTC. Protein: CSARDLAESYNEQFF.

V gene TRBV27 combines with J gene TRBJ2-7; D perhaps matches TRBD1 (6 bases). V gave up 0 bases and J gave up 2 bases, with 8 bases separating them. The germline V gene encodes CDR1 MNHEY and CDR2 SMNVEV (reference sequence). The CDR3 spans 14 residues. CDR3 in amino acids: CASSLSTGTYEQYF. CDR3 in DNA: TGTGCCAGCAGTTTATCGACAGGAACCTACGAGCAGTACTTC.

The V and J genes are TRBV6-5 and TRBJ2-7; 7 bases align to TRBD2. The CDR3 is 14 residues long. The V gene's germline CDR1 is MNHEY and CDR2 SVGAGI. V was clipped by 11 bases and J by 0 bases; unmatched bases: 10. The CDR3: CAHKPGGSSYEQYF. For the CDR3, the DNA is TGTGCCCACAAACCCGGGGGGTCCTCCTACGAGCAGTACTTC.